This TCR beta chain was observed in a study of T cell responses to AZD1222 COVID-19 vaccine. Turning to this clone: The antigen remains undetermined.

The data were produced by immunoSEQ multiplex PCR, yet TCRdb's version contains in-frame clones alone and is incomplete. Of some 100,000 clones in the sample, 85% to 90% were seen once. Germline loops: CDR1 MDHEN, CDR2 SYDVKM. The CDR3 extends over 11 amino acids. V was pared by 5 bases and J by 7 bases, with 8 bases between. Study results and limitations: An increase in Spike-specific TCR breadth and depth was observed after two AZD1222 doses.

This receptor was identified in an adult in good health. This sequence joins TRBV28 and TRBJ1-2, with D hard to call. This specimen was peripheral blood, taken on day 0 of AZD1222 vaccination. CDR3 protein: CASSGMSGYTF. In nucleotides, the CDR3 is TGTGCCAGCAGTGGCATGAGTGGCTACACCTTC.